This entry describes one T cell receptor (beta chain). The CDR3 covers 18 residues. V was clipped by 4 bases and J by 5 bases; unmatched bases: 13. Germline V lookup: CDR1 MNHNS, CDR2 SASEGT. Authors' analysis steps: Reference gene primer amplification gave nucleated cell count estimates. Here immunoSEQ multiplex PCR was the method, and the copy in TCRdb shows in-frame clones only, minus some. Clonal size and the V and J genes are those of that table, whereas D and trimming came from the DNA. This repertoire shows nearly 300,000 clones, about nine tenths found once; its top ten account for 6.9%. This entry comes from a study of blood T cell repertoires in COVID-19. Study-wide background: The analysed material was cDNA or gDNA that came from T cells, B-cell-depleted T cells, or PBMCs.

The receptor's source is a woman younger than 45 who had recovered from COVID-19. The rearrangement uses TRBV6-1 and TRBJ1-4; 10 bases agree with TRBD1. The sample was peripheral blood. CDR3 region: CASSGPGTGDFANEKLFF. CDR3 sequence (DNA): TGTGCCAGCAGTGGCCCCGGGACAGGGGACTTCGCGAATGAAAAACTGTTTTTT.